Following are 25 T cell receptor beta chains from one sample sequenced in a study of shared clonotypes between healthy human individuals. The data were produced by immunoSEQ multiplex PCR, yet TCRdb's version contains in-frame clones alone and is incomplete. The sample lists about 2.4 million clones; 93% were seen once. What was sequenced was naive CD4+ T cells from PBMCs. Subset specified: CD45RA+ positively selected. The source is a man younger than 35 in good health. Some clones in this sample may be carry-over from other donors' samples.

The chain combines TRBV27 with TRBJ1-6; D remains ambiguous. V lost 7 bases and J 9 bases, leaving 16 bases between the germline ends. Germline loops: CDR1 MNHEY, CDR2 SMNVEV (reference sequence). The CDR3 totals 14 residues. The CDR3 here is CASTQPGSGSPLHF. CDR3 DNA sequence: TGTGCCAGCACCCAACCGGGGTCAGGTTCACCCCTCCACTTT.

The chain joins TRBV30 to TRBJ1-1; maybe TRBD1 (5 bases). Trimming left V 3 bases short and J 8 bases short, with 10 bases between. The CDR3 contains 11 residues. In germline, CDR1 is GTSNPN, CDR2 SVGIG (reference sequence). CDR3 nucleotides: TGTGCCTGGAGCCCCAGGGAGGAAGCTTTCTTT. Translated: CAWSPREEAFF.

CDR3 nucleotide sequence: TGTGCCAGCAGACGCGTCCTAGCGGGAGGGGAGAATGAGCAGTTCTTC. Amino acid sequence: CASRRVLAGGENEQFF. This chain links TRBV4-2 with TRBJ2-1; TRBD2 matches 12 bases. CDR1 LGHNA and CDR2 YNFKEQ come from the germline V gene. The J segment lost 7 bases and the V segment lost 6 bases, leaving 10 bases of the junction unmatched. The CDR3 spans 16 residues.

This sequence joins TRBV27 and TRBJ2-7; D is uncertain. The length of the CDR3 is 12 residues. V was trimmed by 6 bases and J by 2 bases, leaving 8 bases between them. Germline V gene sequence: CDR1 MNHEY, CDR2 SMNVEV (reference sequence). The CDR3 loop is CASRTPPYEQYF. Here the CDR3 DNA reads TGTGCCAGCAGAACGCCCCCCTACGAGCAGTACTTC.

The chain carries TRBV9 and TRBJ2-5; tentative D call: TRBD2 (5 bases). Trimming removed 0 bases at V and 5 bases at J, with 14 bases between. The CDR3 runs 15 residues. Germline V lookup: CDR1 SGDLS, CDR2 YYNGEE. CDR3 protein: CASSVGGILGETQYF. CDR3 coding DNA: TGTGCCAGCAGCGTAGGAGGGATTCTGGGGGAGACCCAGTACTTC. The whole variable domain, filled in from reference TRBV9 and TRBJ2-5, reads DSGVTQTPKHLITATGQRVTLRCSPRSGDLSVYWYQQSLDQGLQFLIQYYNGEERAKGNILERFSAQQFPDLHSELNLSSLELGDSALYFCASSVGGILGETQYFGPGTRLLVL.

The genes are TRBV13 and TRBJ2-7; 9 bases match TRBD1. The CDR3 is 15 amino acids. V lost 1 base, J lost 0 bases, and 1 base stayed unmatched. CDR1 and CDR2 from the germline V gene are PRHDT and FYEKMQ (reference sequence). The CDR3 loop reads CASSLAGQGSYEQYF. Written as DNA, the CDR3 is TGTGCCAGCAGCTTAGCGGGACAGGGCTCCTACGAGCAGTACTTC.

The chain carries TRBV6-5 and TRBJ1-5; D may be TRBD1 (5 bases). CDR1 and CDR2 from the germline V gene are MNHEY and SVGAGI. This CDR3 is 14 amino acids long. V lost 0 bases and J 2 bases, leaving 5 bases between the germline ends. CDR3 in amino acids: CASSYSTGNQPQHF. DNA of the CDR3: TGTGCCAGCAGTTACTCGACAGGCAATCAGCCCCAGCATTTT.

The chain is built from TRBV15 and TRBJ2-5, with 13 nucleotides matching TRBD2. This CDR3 spans 13 amino acids. CDR1 LNHNV and CDR2 YYDKDF come from the germline V gene (reference sequence). Trimming removed 8 bases from V and 4 bases from J; junction bases left unmatched: 1. CDR3 bases: TGTGCCACCGGGACTAGCGGGATAGAGACCCAGTACTTC. Its translation is CATGTSGIETQYF.

The chain combines TRBV2 with TRBJ2-5, with 9 bases aligning to TRBD2. After removal of 11 bases from V and 2 bases from J, the junction contained 12 bases not matched to a gene. The CDR3 spans 15 residues. Germline CDR1 SNHLY, CDR2 FYNNEI. CDR3 region: CAGLLRLAAQETQYF. In DNA form, the CDR3 reads TGTGCCGGACTGCTTAGACTAGCGGCACAAGAGACCCAGTACTTC. Using reference TRBV2 and TRBJ2-5 for the parts outside the CDR3, the full variable domain is EPEVTQTPSHQVTQMGQEVILRCVPISNHLYFYWYRQILGQKVEFLVSFYNNEISEKSEIFDDQFSVERPDGSNFTLKIRSTKLEDSAMYFCAGLLRLAAQETQYFGPGTRLLVL.

The chain has TRBV6-5 and TRBJ2-7; D is perhaps TRBD1 or TRBD2 (5 bases each). Germline assignment: CDR1 MNHEY and CDR2 SVGAGI. V dropped 4 bases and J dropped 0 bases, with 16 bases sitting between them. This CDR3 region has 16 residues. The CDR3 nucleotides are TGTGCCAGCAGTTCTGCCGGGACGGTCAGCTCCTACGAGCAGTACTTC. It encodes CASSSAGTVSSYEQYF.

This chain joins TRBV7-9 and TRBJ2-1; 10 bases match TRBD1. Unmatched junction bases numbered 13, after V lost 5 bases and J lost 6 bases. CDR1 is SEHNR and CDR2 is FQNEAQ in the germline V gene (reference sequence). The CDR3 has 17 residues. The CDR3 loop is CASSPDRGPIVANEQFF. CDR3 sequence (DNA): TGTGCCAGCAGCCCCGACAGGGGGCCCATAGTGGCCAATGAGCAGTTCTTC.

The chain joins TRBV5-6 to TRBJ2-3, with D possibly being TRBD2 (6 bases). Germline CDR1 and CDR2: SGHDT and YYEEEE. Deletions cut 4 bases from V and 6 bases from J, with 12 bases between. There are 13 residues in the CDR3. The CDR3 sequence is CASSGRAGDTQYF. In DNA, the CDR3 is TGTGCCAGCAGCGGTCGGGCGGGGGATACGCAGTATTTT.

The chain combines TRBV18 with TRBJ1-2; D gene uncertain. Germline CDR1 and CDR2: KGHSH and LQKENI. Trimming removed 5 bases at V and 8 bases at J, with 15 bases between. The CDR3 runs to 13 residues. The CDR3 region has the DNA TGTGCCAGCTCAAAGAGCCAAAATGACGGCTACACCTTC. It yields the protein CASSKSQNDGYTF.

J is TRBJ1-3 and V is TRBV6-1; no clear D. V lost 6 bases and J 3 bases, leaving 6 bases between the germline ends. The germline CDR1 and CDR2 sequences are MNHNS and SASEGT. CDR3 length: 12 amino acids. Written as DNA, the CDR3 is TGTGCCAGCAGCGGTTTTGGAAACACCATATATTTT. Residues: CASSGFGNTIYF.

V usage is TRBV7-3 and J usage is TRBJ2-1; D is possibly TRBD1 (6 bases). This CDR3 has 15 residues. Germline CDR1 and CDR2: SGHTA and FQGTGA. V lost 3 bases, J lost 4 bases, and 13 bases lay in between. As DNA, the CDR3 is TGTGCCAGCAGCTTTGGACAGACTCAGTACAATGAGCAGTTCTTC. Encoded protein: CASSFGQTQYNEQFF.

The chain couples TRBV7-3 to TRBJ2-3; the D is unclear. Germline CDR1 and CDR2: SGHTA and FQGTGA. The CDR3 spans 13 residues. V dropped 1 base and J dropped 2 bases, with 4 bases sitting between them. The CDR3 spells CASSLMATDTQYF. The CDR3 DNA sequence: TGTGCCAGCAGCTTAATGGCCACAGATACGCAGTATTTT.

This clone appeared once. The chain recombines TRBV6-5 with TRBJ1-2, with D uncertain. This CDR3 spans 14 amino acids. The V end was cut by 5 bases, the J end by 8 bases, with 18 bases between. CDR1 and CDR2 from the germline V gene are MNHEY and SVGAGI. CDR3 sequence: CASSLSSIAFGYTF. The CDR3, as DNA: TGTGCCAGCAGTCTTTCCAGTATTGCGTTCGGCTACACCTTC.

This rearrangement joins TRBV29-1 to TRBJ2-3; the D call may be TRBD1 or TRBD2 (7 bases each). Germline loops: CDR1 SQVTM, CDR2 ANQGSEA. The CDR3 contains 12 residues. The V gene lost 6 bases and the J gene lost 6 bases, with 13 bases spanning the gap. The CDR3: CSVGGGEDTQYF. The CDR3 bases are TGCAGCGTGGGAGGGGGCGAGGATACGCAGTATTTT.

This sequence joins TRBV28 and TRBJ2-6; 7 bases fit TRBD1. J lost 0 bases, V lost 4 bases, and 6 bases had no gene match. Germline V gene lookup returns CDR1 MDHEN and CDR2 SYDVKM. The CDR3 is 17 residues long. CDR3 loop: CASSSRDRSSGANVLTF. CDR3 coding DNA: TGTGCCAGCAGTTCCCGGGACAGAAGCTCTGGGGCCAACGTCCTGACTTTC.

This chain links TRBV2 with TRBJ1-2; D ambiguous. The germline V and J ends were trimmed by 4 bases and 2 bases, with 5 bases remaining between them. Per the germline V gene, CDR1 is SNHLY and CDR2 is FYNNEI. The CDR3 is 12 amino acids. The CDR3 reads CASSVKNYGYTF. CDR3 nucleotides: TGTGCCAGCAGTGTAAAGAACTATGGCTACACCTTC.

The chain has TRBV29-1 and TRBJ2-3; D is perhaps TRBD1 (6 bases). The germline gives CDR1 SQVTM, CDR2 ANQGSEA. Trimming shortened V by 3 bases and J by 6 bases, and 13 bases separated the two germline ends. CDR3 length: 13 residues. DNA of the CDR3: TGCAGCGTTGACCCGTCACAGGGCGATACGCAGTATTTT. It is translated as CSVDPSQGDTQYF.

The gene calls are TRBV4-2 and TRBJ2-7; D may match TRBD1 or TRBD2 (5 bases each). Germline CDR1 is LGHNA and CDR2 is YNFKEQ. CDR3 length: 18 amino acids. V was trimmed by 0 bases and J by 2 bases, leaving 20 bases between them. The CDR3 here is CASSQDFPGSTRTYEQYF. CDR3 DNA sequence: TGTGCCAGCAGCCAAGATTTCCCAGGGAGTACGCGAACCTACGAGCAGTACTTC.

On this clone: Other DNA sequences in the same sample also yield this CDR3. This chain uses TRBV28 with TRBJ2-5, with D maybe TRBD1 (6 bases). This CDR3 region has 13 residues. Looked up from germline, CDR1 is MDHEN and CDR2 is SYDVKM. V dropped 1 base and J dropped 5 bases, with 8 bases sitting between them. CDR3 loop: CASSLSGEETQYF. The CDR3 DNA is TGTGCCAGCAGTTTATCAGGGGAGGAGACCCAGTACTTC. Supplemented by reference TRBV28 and TRBJ2-5, the full variable domain reads DVKVTQSSRYLVKRTGEKVFLECVQDMDHENMFWYRQDPGLGLRLIYFSYDVKMKEKGDIPEGYSVSREKKERFSLILESASTNQTSMYLCASSLSGEETQYFGPGTRLLVL.

This sequence joins TRBV29-1 and TRBJ2-1; 12 bases match TRBD2. The CDR3 sequence is 18 residues long. Germline CDR1 and CDR2: SQVTM and ANQGSEA. The V and J ends lost 4 bases and 3 bases, in that order; junction bases with no gene match: 13. The CDR3, as DNA: TGCAGCGTTGCTGGGCTAGCGGGAGGGGTTTTGGTCTACAATGAGCAGTTCTTC. This translates into CSVAGLAGGVLVYNEQFF.

The CDR3 loop is CASSLRQVANTGELFF. For the CDR3, the DNA is TGTGCCAGCAGCTTGCGGCAGGTTGCGAACACCGGGGAGCTGTTTTTT. V gene TRBV5-4 combines with J gene TRBJ2-2; D is unresolved. Germline V gene sequence: CDR1 SGHNT, CDR2 YYREEE (reference sequence). The CDR3 covers 16 residues. V lost 1 base and J 0 bases, leaving 10 bases between the germline ends.